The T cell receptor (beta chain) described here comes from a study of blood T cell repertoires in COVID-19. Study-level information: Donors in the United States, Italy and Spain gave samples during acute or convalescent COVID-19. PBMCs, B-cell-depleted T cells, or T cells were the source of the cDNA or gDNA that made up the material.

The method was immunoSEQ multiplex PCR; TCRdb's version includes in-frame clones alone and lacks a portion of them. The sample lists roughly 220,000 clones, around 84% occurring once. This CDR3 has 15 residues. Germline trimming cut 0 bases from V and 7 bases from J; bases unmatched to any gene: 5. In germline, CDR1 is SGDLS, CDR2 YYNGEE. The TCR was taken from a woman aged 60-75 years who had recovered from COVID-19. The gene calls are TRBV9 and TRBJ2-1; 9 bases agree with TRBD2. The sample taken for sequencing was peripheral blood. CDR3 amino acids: CASSVGGGAGNEQFF. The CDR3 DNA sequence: TGTGCCAGCAGCGTAGGCGGGGGGGCGGGGAATGAGCAGTTCTTC.